The rows below give T cell receptor beta chains drawn from one sample of a study of blood T cell repertoires in COVID-19. Data came from immunoSEQ multiplex PCR; TCRdb stores just in-frame clones and leaves some out. The repertoire holds roughly 81,000 clones, with 87% as singletons. The sequenced sample was peripheral blood. The receptors stem from a young man with acute or convalescent COVID-19. The CDR3 runs from the conserved cysteine through the conserved F or W. Fields, in order: clone size, V gene, J gene, D gene, CDR3 protein, CDR3 DNA. The D gene is left open where the match is weak. Rows may omit the clone size; those that give it use once, few, many or a size class.

abundance: -; v_gene: TRBV19; j_gene: TRBJ2-7; d_gene: TRBD1; CDR3aa: CASTDRQGSQYF; CDR3nt: TGTGCCAGTACCGACCGACAGGGGTCGCAGTACTTC
abundance: -; v_gene: TRBV7-3; j_gene: TRBJ1-5; d_gene: -; CDR3aa: CASSPALVGRGPNQPQHF; CDR3nt: TGTGCCAGCAGCCCGGCCCTCGTTGGTCGAGGTCCGAATCAGCCCCAGCATTTT
abundance: -; v_gene: TRBV29-1; j_gene: TRBJ2-1; d_gene: TRBD2; CDR3aa: CSVASGNYNEQFF; CDR3nt: TGCAGCGTTGCCAGCGGGAACTACAATGAGCAGTTCTTC
abundance: -; v_gene: TRBV3-1/TRBV3-2; j_gene: TRBJ2-2; d_gene: -; CDR3aa: CASSQEQLSTGELFF; CDR3nt: TGTGCCAGCAGCCAAGAGCAACTTAGCACCGGGGAGCTGTTTTTT
abundance: -; v_gene: TRBV6-1; j_gene: TRBJ1-2; d_gene: -; CDR3aa: CASSEGDTPYGYTF; CDR3nt: TGTGCCAGCAGTGAAGGAGACACCCCCTATGGCTACACCTTC
abundance: -; v_gene: TRBV5-3; j_gene: TRBJ2-2; d_gene: TRBD2; CDR3aa: CARSLASGGRTGELFF; CDR3nt: TGTGCCAGAAGCTTGGCATCGGGAGGAAGGACCGGGGAGCTGTTTTTT
abundance: -; v_gene: TRBV14; j_gene: TRBJ2-7; d_gene: -; CDR3aa: CASSHVEYEQYF; CDR3nt: TGTGCCAGCAGCCACGTCGAGTACGAGCAGTACTTC
abundance: -; v_gene: TRBV5-1; j_gene: TRBJ1-3; d_gene: -; CDR3aa: CASSLAGNGNTIYF; CDR3nt: TGCGCCAGCAGCTTGGCGGGGAACGGAAACACCATATATTTT
abundance: -; v_gene: TRBV7-2; j_gene: TRBJ2-5; d_gene: -; CDR3aa: CASSLGNRQETQYF; CDR3nt: TGTGCCAGCAGCTTAGGGAACAGGCAAGAGACCCAGTACTTC
abundance: -; v_gene: TRBV2; j_gene: TRBJ2-5; d_gene: -; CDR3aa: CASRLSGVWETQYF; CDR3nt: TGTGCCAGCAGGTTATCAGGGGTTTGGGAGACCCAGTACTTC
abundance: -; v_gene: TRBV24-1; j_gene: TRBJ1-2; d_gene: -; CDR3aa: CATSDNSQYTF; CDR3nt: TGTGCCACCAGTGATAACAGCCAATACACCTTC
abundance: once; v_gene: TRBV28; j_gene: TRBJ2-5; d_gene: -; CDR3aa: CASSLSELKTQYF; CDR3nt: TGTGCCAGCAGTTTATCCGAACTGAAGACCCAGTACTTC
abundance: -; v_gene: TRBV24-1; j_gene: TRBJ1-1; d_gene: -; CDR3aa: CATSDLHTVNTEAFF; CDR3nt: TGTGCCACCAGTGATTTACACACCGTGAACACTGAAGCTTTCTTT
abundance: few; v_gene: TRBV29-1; j_gene: TRBJ2-2; d_gene: TRBD2; CDR3aa: CSVGLAGEVGELFF; CDR3nt: TGCAGCGTGGGACTAGCGGGAGAGGTCGGGGAGCTGTTTTTT
abundance: -; v_gene: TRBV30; j_gene: TRBJ1-5; d_gene: -; CDR3aa: CAWSVQGQADQPQHF; CDR3nt: TGTGCCTGGAGTGTACAGGGACAAGCCGATCAGCCCCAGCATTTT
abundance: -; v_gene: TRBV18; j_gene: TRBJ2-7; d_gene: TRBD1; CDR3aa: CASSPTGTYEQYF; CDR3nt: TGTGCCAGCTCTCCGACAGGGACCTACGAGCAGTACTTC